What follows describes a single T cell receptor beta chain. Its antigen target is currently unknown. No much larger clone is present one base from it, and per-base qualities are unavailable. Participants in the prospective study were enrolled through a virtual design, were aged about 18 to 90 years, and lived in approximately 24 United States geographic areas. Cohort assignment in the prospective study relied on participant-reported clinical history from a screening survey and a study questionnaire. Recovered participants in ImmuneRACE Cohort 3 were defined as having two consecutive negative NP/OP PCR tests, clearance from a healthcare professional, or resolution of symptoms. In the prospective study, mobile phlebotomists collected whole blood, serum and a nasopharyngeal or oropharyngeal swab from each participant. Over a roughly 2-month period, participants in the prospective study had the option of providing additional blood draws and questionnaires. Blood samples from the prospective study were shipped frozen or at room temperature prior to DNA extraction.

Based on the germline V gene (reference sequence), the CDR1 and CDR2 sequences are LNHDA and SQIVND. V is pruned by 5 bases and J by 1 base, leaving 4 bases of the junction without a gene match. From its cysteine to its phenylalanine, the CDR3 spans 14 amino acids. Of all the DNA, just the CDR3 is kept, 42 bases in frame from base 1. This sample is part of a study of blood T cell repertoires in COVID-19 (dated by TCRdb to about 2020). About the full investigation: Samples from collaborators originated in the United States, Italy and Spain and spanned both the acute and convalescent phases of COVID-19. The dataset comprised deeply sampled blood TCRbeta repertoires from subjects exposed to, actively infected with, or recovered from COVID-19. The repertoires were released in a freely available public database meant as a resource for research on the immune response to SARS-CoV-2. Samples came from the ongoing ImmuneRACE study (first 160 participants) plus 1,254 subjects from 6 global collaborators. The sample metadata nearly always contained a de-identified subject ID, COVID-19 status, age in years and sex. The prospective study material was composed of cDNA or gDNA derived from T cells, B-cell-depleted T cells, or PBMCs. Where available, HLA class I and class II types were obtained from metadata supplied by the sample provider rather than from assay-based typing.

The research as a whole found: The quantity of clinical and demographic metadata differed by source and by participant and was supplied without curation.

TCRbeta CDR3 regions were amplified from genomic DNA by means of the immunoSEQ Assay, a bias-controlled multiplex PCR. Regarding the original processing steps: The number of nucleated cells in each sample was estimated from the amplification of reference gene primers within the assay. To quantify the absolute abundance of each unique TCRbeta CDR3 rearrangement, sequence reads were collapsed and filtered. For each sample, productive Simpson clonality was calculated as the square root of Simpson's diversity index across productive rearrangements. This is the immuneACCESS table as TCRdb keeps it, with only in-frame sequences that have V and J called. A part of the clones is gone; compared with another copy, unresolved V genes explain less than half, and the rest is unexplained. V and J calls and clone size follow that table, whereas D and trimming were derived from the DNA. This sample is represented by about 270,000 clones; roughly 90% of them were singletons. The ten largest clones add up to 3% of the sample.

Material for sequencing was PBMCs or T cells enriched from blood (not recorded which). The V and J genes are TRBV19 and TRBJ1-1; 7 of the junction bases match TRBD1. This clonotype originated in a woman aged 45-59 years who had recovered from COVID-19. The DNA sequence is as follows: TGTGCCAGTAGTCGGAGACAGGGGAACACTGAAGCTTTCTTT. The encoded protein is CASSRRQGNTEAFF.